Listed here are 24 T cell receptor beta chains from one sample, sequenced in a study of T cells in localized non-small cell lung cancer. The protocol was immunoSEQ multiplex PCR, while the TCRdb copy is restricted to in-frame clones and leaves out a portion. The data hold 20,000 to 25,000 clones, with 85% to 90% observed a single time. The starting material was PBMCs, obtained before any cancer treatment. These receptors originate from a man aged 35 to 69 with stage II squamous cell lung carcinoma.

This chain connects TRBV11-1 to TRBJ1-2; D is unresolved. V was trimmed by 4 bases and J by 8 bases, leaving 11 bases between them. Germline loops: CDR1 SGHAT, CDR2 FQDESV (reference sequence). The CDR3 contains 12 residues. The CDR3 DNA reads TGTGCCAGCAGCTATGGTGTGAGCGGCTACACCTTC. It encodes CASSYGVSGYTF. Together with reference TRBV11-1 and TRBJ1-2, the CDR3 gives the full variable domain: EAEVAQSPRYKITEKSQAVAFWCDPISGHATLYWYRQILGQGPELLVQFQDESVVDDSQLPKDRFSAERLKGVDSTLKIQPAELGDSAMYLCASSYGVSGYTFGSGTRLTVV.

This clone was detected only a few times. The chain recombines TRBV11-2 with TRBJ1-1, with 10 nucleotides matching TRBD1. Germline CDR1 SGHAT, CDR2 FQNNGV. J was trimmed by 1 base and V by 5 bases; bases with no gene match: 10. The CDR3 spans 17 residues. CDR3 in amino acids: CASSQWGTGDGNTEAFF. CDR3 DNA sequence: TGTGCCAGCAGCCAATGGGGGACAGGGGATGGGAACACTGAAGCTTTCTTT. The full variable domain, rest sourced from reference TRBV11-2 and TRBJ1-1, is EAGVAQSPRYKIIEKRQSVAFWCNPISGHATLYWYQQILGQGPKLLIQFQNNGVVDDSQLPKDRFSAERLKGVDSTLKIQPAKLEDSAVYLCASSQWGTGDGNTEAFFGQGTRLTVV.

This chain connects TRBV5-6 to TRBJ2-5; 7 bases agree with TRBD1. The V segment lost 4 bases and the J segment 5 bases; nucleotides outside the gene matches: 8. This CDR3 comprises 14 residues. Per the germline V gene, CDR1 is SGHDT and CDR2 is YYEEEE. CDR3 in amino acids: CASSLPGGSETQYF. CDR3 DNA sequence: TGTGCCAGCAGCCTCCCAGGGGGAAGCGAGACCCAGTACTTC.

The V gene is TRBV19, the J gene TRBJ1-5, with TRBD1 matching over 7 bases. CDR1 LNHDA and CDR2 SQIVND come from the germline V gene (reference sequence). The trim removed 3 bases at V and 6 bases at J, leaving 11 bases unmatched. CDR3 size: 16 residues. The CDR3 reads CASSIGGQIRGQPQHF. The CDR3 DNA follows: TGTGCCAGTAGTATTGGGGGACAGATAAGAGGTCAGCCCCAGCATTTT.

This chain's CDR3 is CSVAASGSDTQYF. The CDR3 coding sequence is TGCAGCGTTGCGGCTAGCGGGTCTGATACGCAGTATTTT. This chain joins TRBV29-1 and TRBJ2-3, with 8 bases fitting TRBD2. The germline CDR1 and CDR2 sequences are SQVTM and ANQGSEA. V shed 4 bases and J 6 bases; nucleotides not matched to a gene: 6. The CDR3 runs 13 residues.

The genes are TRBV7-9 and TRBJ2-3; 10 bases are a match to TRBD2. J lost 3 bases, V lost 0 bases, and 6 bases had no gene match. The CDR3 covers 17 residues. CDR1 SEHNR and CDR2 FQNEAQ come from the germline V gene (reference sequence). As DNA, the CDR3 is TGTGCCAGCAGCTTAGCGCTTCCTAGCGGGAGAACAGATACGCAGTATTTT. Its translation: CASSLALPSGRTDTQYF.

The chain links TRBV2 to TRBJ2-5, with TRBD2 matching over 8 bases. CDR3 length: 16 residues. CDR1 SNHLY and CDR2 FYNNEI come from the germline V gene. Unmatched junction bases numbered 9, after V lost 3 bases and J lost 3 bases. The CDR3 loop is CASSDLSGGPEETQYF. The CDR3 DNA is TGTGCCAGCAGTGATCTCTCGGGAGGGCCGGAAGAGACCCAGTACTTC.

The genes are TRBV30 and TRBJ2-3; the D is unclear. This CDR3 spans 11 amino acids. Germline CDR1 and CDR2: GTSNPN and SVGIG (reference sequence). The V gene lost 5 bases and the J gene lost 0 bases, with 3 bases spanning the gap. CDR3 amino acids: CAWWSTDTQYF. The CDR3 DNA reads TGTGCCTGGTGGAGCACAGATACGCAGTATTTT.

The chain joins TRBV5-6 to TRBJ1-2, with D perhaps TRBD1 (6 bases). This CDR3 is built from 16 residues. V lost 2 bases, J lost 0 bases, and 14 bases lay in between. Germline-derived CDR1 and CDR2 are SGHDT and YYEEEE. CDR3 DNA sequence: TGTGCCAGCAGCTTAGGACAGATCTTAGCTAACTATGGCTACACCTTC. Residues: CASSLGQILANYGYTF.

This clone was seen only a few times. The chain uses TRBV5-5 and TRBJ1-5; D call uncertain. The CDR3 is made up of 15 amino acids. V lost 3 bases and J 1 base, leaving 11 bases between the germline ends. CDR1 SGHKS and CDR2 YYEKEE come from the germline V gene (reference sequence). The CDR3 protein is CASSSVEWSNQPQHF. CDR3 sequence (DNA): TGTGCCAGCAGCTCGGTGGAGTGGAGCAATCAGCCCCAGCATTTT.

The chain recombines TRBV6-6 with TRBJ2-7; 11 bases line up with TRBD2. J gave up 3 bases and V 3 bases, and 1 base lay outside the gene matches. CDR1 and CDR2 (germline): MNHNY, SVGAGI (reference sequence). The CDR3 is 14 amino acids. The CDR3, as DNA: TGTGCCAGCAGTTATAGCGGGGGGGTCTACGAGCAGTACTTC. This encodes CASSYSGGVYEQYF.

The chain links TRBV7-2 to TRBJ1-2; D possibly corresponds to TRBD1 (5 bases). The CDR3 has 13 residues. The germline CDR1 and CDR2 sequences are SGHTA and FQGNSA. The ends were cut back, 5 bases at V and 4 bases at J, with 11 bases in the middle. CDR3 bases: TGTGCCAGCAGCCGGGGACGGACCTATGGCTACACCTTC. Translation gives CASSRGRTYGYTF.

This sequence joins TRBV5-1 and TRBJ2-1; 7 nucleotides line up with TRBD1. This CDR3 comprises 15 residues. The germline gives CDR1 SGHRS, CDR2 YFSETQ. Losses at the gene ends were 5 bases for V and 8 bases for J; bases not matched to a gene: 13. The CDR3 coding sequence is TGCGCCAGCAGAAGTGAGGGGGCGTCGTTCGATGAGCAGTTCTTC. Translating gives CASRSEGASFDEQFF. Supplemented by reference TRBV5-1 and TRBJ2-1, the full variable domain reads KAGVTQTPRYLIKTRGQQVTLSCSPISGHRSVSWYQQTPGQGLQFLFEYFSETQRNKGNFPGRFSGRQFSNSRSEMNVSTLELGDSALYLCASRSEGASFDEQFFGPGTRLTVL.

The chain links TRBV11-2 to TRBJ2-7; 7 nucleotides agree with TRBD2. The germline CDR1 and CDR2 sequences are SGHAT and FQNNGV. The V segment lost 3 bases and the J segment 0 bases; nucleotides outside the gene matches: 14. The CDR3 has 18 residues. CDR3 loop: CASSFGMGGGRRSYEQYF. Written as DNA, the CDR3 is TGTGCCAGCAGCTTTGGGATGGGGGGGGGACGGCGCTCCTACGAGCAGTACTTC.

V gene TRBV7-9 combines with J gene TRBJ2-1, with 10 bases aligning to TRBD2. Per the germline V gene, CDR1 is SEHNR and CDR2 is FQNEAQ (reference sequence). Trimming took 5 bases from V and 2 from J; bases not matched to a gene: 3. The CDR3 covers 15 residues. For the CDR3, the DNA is TGTGCCAGCAGCCACGGACTAGCGGCCTACAATGAGCAGTTCTTC. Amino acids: CASSHGLAAYNEQFF.

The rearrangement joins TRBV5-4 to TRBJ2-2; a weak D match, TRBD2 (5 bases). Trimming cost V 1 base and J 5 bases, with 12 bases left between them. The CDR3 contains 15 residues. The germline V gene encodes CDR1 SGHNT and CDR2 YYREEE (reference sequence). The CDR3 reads CASSLLREETGELFF. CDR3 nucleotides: TGTGCCAGCAGCTTGTTGAGGGAAGAAACCGGGGAGCTGTTTTTT.

In DNA form, the CDR3 reads TGTGCCAGTAGTATAATGGCTGCCAGCACGTATGGCTACACCTTC. Translating gives CASSIMAASTYGYTF. V and J are TRBV19 and TRBJ1-2; no clear D. V was trimmed by 2 bases and J by 5 bases, leaving 15 bases between them. The CDR3 spans 15 residues. The germline V gene encodes CDR1 LNHDA and CDR2 SQIVND (reference sequence).

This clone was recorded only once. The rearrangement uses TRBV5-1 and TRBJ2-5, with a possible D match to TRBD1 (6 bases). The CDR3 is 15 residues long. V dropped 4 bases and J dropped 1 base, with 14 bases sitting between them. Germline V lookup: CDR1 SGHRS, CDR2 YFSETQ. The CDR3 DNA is TGCGCCAGCAGCATTACCCAGGGGCCCCAAGAGACCCAGTACTTC. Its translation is CASSITQGPQETQYF.

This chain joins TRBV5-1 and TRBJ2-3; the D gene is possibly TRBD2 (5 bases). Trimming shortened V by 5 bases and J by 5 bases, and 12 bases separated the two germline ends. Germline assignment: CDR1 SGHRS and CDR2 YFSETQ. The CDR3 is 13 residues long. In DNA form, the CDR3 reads TGCGCCAGCAGGGACCCCGGAGGAGATACGCAGTATTTT. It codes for CASRDPGGDTQYF. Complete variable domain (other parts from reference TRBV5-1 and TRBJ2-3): KAGVTQTPRYLIKTRGQQVTLSCSPISGHRSVSWYQQTPGQGLQFLFEYFSETQRNKGNFPGRFSGRQFSNSRSEMNVSTLELGDSALYLCASRDPGGDTQYFGPGTRLTVL.

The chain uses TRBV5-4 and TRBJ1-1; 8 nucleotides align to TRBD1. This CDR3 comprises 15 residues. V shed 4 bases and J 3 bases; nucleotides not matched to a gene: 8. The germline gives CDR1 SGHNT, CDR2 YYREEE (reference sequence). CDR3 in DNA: TGTGCCAGCAGCACTAGGACAGGGCCTCACACTGAAGCTTTCTTT. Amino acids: CASSTRTGPHTEAFF.

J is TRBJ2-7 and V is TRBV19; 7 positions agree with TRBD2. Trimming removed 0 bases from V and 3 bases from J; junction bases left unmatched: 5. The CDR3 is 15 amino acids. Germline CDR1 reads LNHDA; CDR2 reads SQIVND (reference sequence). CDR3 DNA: TGTGCCAGTAGTATAGAGTCTAGCGGATACTACGAGCAGTACTTC. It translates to CASSIESSGYYEQYF.

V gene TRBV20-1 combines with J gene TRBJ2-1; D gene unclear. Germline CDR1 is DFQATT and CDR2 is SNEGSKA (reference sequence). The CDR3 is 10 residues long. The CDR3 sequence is CSIGGGEQFF. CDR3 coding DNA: TGCAGCATCGGTGGCGGTGAGCAGTTCTTC.

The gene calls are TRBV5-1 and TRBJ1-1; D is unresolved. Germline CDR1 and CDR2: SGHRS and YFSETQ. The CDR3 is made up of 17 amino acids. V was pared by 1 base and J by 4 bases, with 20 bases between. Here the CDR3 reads CASSLFRGNASPTEAFF. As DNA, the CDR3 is TGCGCCAGCAGCTTGTTCCGGGGAAATGCATCCCCCACTGAAGCTTTCTTT.

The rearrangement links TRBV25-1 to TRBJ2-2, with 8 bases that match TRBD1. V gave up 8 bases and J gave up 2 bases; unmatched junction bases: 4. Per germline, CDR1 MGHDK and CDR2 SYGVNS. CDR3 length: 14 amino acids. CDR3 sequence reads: CASLDRVNTGELFF. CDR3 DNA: TGTGCCAGCCTGGACAGGGTCAACACCGGGGAGCTGTTTTTT.